The T cell receptor (beta chain) described here comes from a study of T cells after posttransplantation cyclophosphamide. Treatment was busulfan-fludarabine conditioning, a marrow graft, and cyclophosphamide on days +3 and +4. TCRdb keeps only in-frame clones here, not all; method: immunoSEQ multiplex PCR. Observed are about 15,000 clones, no singletons, with the top ten taking under 25%. This clone was seen a few times. The clonotype originates from a female patient aged 40-50 years who received an allogeneic stem cell transplant from a related donor, was CMV-positive, and had no GVHD. Some of the T cells may derive from the graft donor. This material consisted of PBMCs, taken about 1,200 days after allogeneic stem cell transplant with posttransplant cyclophosphamide.

CDR3 protein: CASSDRLMNTEAFF. The CDR3 nucleotides are TGTGCCAGCAGTGACAGATTAATGAACACTGAAGCTTTCTTT. This chain uses TRBV2 with TRBJ1-1; D unclear. Germline V gives CDR1 SNHLY, CDR2 FYNNEI. Between the trimmed V and J ends, which lost 3 bases and 0 bases, there was a span of 8 bases. This CDR3 spans 14 amino acids. Variable domain in full (rest from reference TRBV2 and TRBJ1-1): EPEVTQTPSHQVTQMGQEVILRCVPISNHLYFYWYRQILGQKVEFLVSFYNNEISEKSEIFDDQFSVERPDGSNFTLKIRSTKLEDSAMYFCASSDRLMNTEAFFGQGTRLTVV.